Below are 3 T cell receptor beta chains sequenced from a single sample in a study of T cell clonotyping in hematopoietic cell transplantation. Profiling relied on immunoSEQ multiplex PCR, and the TCRdb table lists in-frame clones only, not all of them. Here the sample spans about 9,000 clones, roughly 85% being singletons. The input for sequencing was peripheral blood mononuclear cells, taken 180 days after allogeneic stem cell transplant. The receptors were gathered from a female patient in her forties or fifties who had an allogeneic stem cell transplant from a related donor, so the T cells may come from the graft donor. Some clones in this sample may be carry-over from other donors' samples.

The chain carries TRBV27 and TRBJ1-5; 7 nucleotides line up with TRBD1. The ends lost 5 bases at V and 12 bases at J; junction bases unmatched: 10. This CDR3 is built from 13 residues. CDR1 and CDR2 (germline): MNHEY, SMNVEV (reference sequence). The CDR3 spells CASSPRTGDGQHF. The CDR3 DNA reads as TGTGCCAGCAGTCCCAGAACAGGGGACGGCCAGCATTTT.

The chain employs TRBV9 and TRBJ1-1; 7 nucleotides agree with TRBD1. After removal of 4 bases from V and 1 base from J, the junction contained 7 bases not matched to a gene. Germline V lookup: CDR1 SGDLS, CDR2 YYNGEE. This CDR3 has 15 amino acids. The CDR3 bases are TGTGCCAGCAGCCCCCCACAGGGGAGGAACACTGAAGCTTTCTTT. Translating gives CASSPPQGRNTEAFF.

The chain couples TRBV28 to TRBJ1-4; possible D gene TRBD1, 6 bases. Trimming took 6 bases from V and 5 from J, leaving 10 bases between them. Looked up from germline, CDR1 is MDHEN and CDR2 is SYDVKM. This CDR3 is built from 13 residues. In DNA form, the CDR3 reads TGTGCCAGCAGGGACAGAGGGAATGAAAAACTGTTTTTT. Its protein product is CASRDRGNEKLFF.